What follows are 20 T cell receptor beta chains derived from one specimen sequenced in a study of OX40 agonist ivuxolimab in advanced cancers. Library generation was performed with the immunoSEQ multiplex PCR assay. Entries here come from immuneACCESS through TCRdb and include only in-frame sequences with V and J called. Some clones fail to appear in such tables; in the studies checked, an unresolved V gene covers under half of the shortfall, and the cause of the remainder is unknown. The sample data list under 80,000 clones, and approximately 78% of these were observed just once. About 1.1% of the sample is held by the ten biggest clonotypes. The input for sequencing was CD4+ or CD8+ T cells sorted from blood, taken in a trial of the OX40 agonist ivuxolimab. The receptors stem from an adult with an advanced solid tumor such as melanoma, head and neck, liver or kidney cancer.

V is TRBV7-6 and J is TRBJ1-4, with 7 bases identical to TRBD1. Germline V lookup: CDR1 SGHVS, CDR2 FNYEAQ. Trimming removed 2 bases from V and 0 bases from J; junction bases left unmatched: 6. The CDR3 is 17 amino acids. The CDR3 loop reads CASSLRGTAATNEKLFF. The CDR3 region has the DNA TGTGCCAGCAGCTTACGGGGGACAGCCGCAACTAATGAAAAACTGTTTTTT. The entire variable domain, with the rest obtained from reference TRBV7-6 and TRBJ1-4, is as follows: GAGVSQSPRYKVTKRGQDVALRCDPISGHVSLYWYRQALGQGPEFLTYFNYEAQQDKSGLPNDRFSAERPEGSISTLTIQRTEQRDSAMYRCASSLRGTAATNEKLFFGSGTQLSVL.

The chain joins TRBV7-9 to TRBJ1-1; D not resolved. Germline V gives CDR1 SEHNR, CDR2 FQNEAQ (reference sequence). Trimming removed 2 bases at V and 0 bases at J, with 10 bases between. CDR3 length: 15 amino acids. The CDR3 DNA follows: TGTGCCAGCAGCTTACGGGAACGGATGAACACTGAAGCTTTCTTT. Translation: CASSLRERMNTEAFF.

This sequence joins TRBV5-8 and TRBJ2-5; D not resolved. Trimming removed 4 bases from V and 2 bases from J, with 12 bases in between. Looked up from germline, CDR1 is SGHTS and CDR2 is YDEGEE. The CDR3 runs to 14 residues. As DNA, the CDR3 is TGTGCCAGCAGCCGGACCTACCAACAAGAGACCCAGTACTTC. Translated, it gives CASSRTYQQETQYF.

In DNA form, the CDR3 reads TGTGCCAGCAGCTACCGGGGGGGAAGGACCTACGAGCAGTACTTC. Translated: CASSYRGGRTYEQYF. The rearrangement uses TRBV5-6 and TRBJ2-7, with 8 bases matching TRBD2. From germline, CDR1 is SGHDT and CDR2 YYEEEE. Trimming at V came to 3 bases and at J to 2 bases, leaving 7 bases not matched to a gene. CDR3 length: 15 amino acids.

V gene TRBV27 combines with J gene TRBJ1-6; D gene ambiguous. Germline loops: CDR1 MNHEY, CDR2 SMNVEV (reference sequence). Trimming shortened V by 6 bases and J by 0 bases, and 9 bases separated the two germline ends. The CDR3 contains 15 residues. DNA of the CDR3: TGTGCCAGCAGGTACACCCTCTCCTATAATTCACCCCTCCACTTT. Its translation: CASRYTLSYNSPLHF.

This sequence joins TRBV5-1 and TRBJ1-3; 9 bases agree with TRBD1. The V gene end was trimmed by 7 bases and the J gene end by 3 bases; junction bases not matched to a gene: 2. The CDR3 runs to 13 residues. CDR1 and CDR2 (germline): SGHRS, YFSETQ. CDR3 in amino acids: CASGTGNGNTIYF. The CDR3 coding sequence is TGCGCCAGCGGGACAGGGAATGGAAACACCATATATTTT.

The V gene is TRBV20-1, the J gene TRBJ1-2, with a possible D match to TRBD1 (5 bases). Germline V lookup: CDR1 DFQATT, CDR2 SNEGSKA (reference sequence). The CDR3 consists of 11 residues. Trimming removed 3 bases at V and 8 bases at J, with 10 bases between. The CDR3 DNA follows: TGCAGTGCTAGCCAGGGAACCGGCTACACCTTC. Protein: CSASQGTGYTF.

This clone was observed a handful of times. The chain carries TRBV7-8 and TRBJ1-5, with no clear D. This CDR3 is 17 amino acids long. V lost 1 base and J 0 bases, leaving 13 bases between the germline ends. Germline CDR1 and CDR2: SGHVS and FQNEAQ. In DNA form, the CDR3 reads TGTGCCAGCAGCTTAGGAGCGGGCGGAACTAGCAATCAGCCCCAGCATTTT. This translates into CASSLGAGGTSNQPQHF.

For the CDR3, the DNA is TGTGCCAGCAGTTTAAGTATTGAAGGTCCCTACGAGCAGTACTTC. This codes for CASSLSIEGPYEQYF. The V call is TRBV28, the J call TRBJ2-5; D is ambiguous. The assigned J gene may be wrong: the sequence end matches TRBJ2-7 better. The CDR3 is made up of 15 amino acids. Germline V gene sequence: CDR1 MDHEN, CDR2 SYDVKM.

This chain joins TRBV5-5 and TRBJ1-1; 7 positions agree with TRBD1. The CDR3 has 16 amino acids. The ends lost 1 base at V and 6 bases at J; junction bases unmatched: 12. CDR1 SGHKS and CDR2 YYEKEE come from the germline V gene (reference sequence). The CDR3 DNA sequence: TGTGCCAGCAGCTTGACAGGTAATAGAGGGACAGCTGAAGCTTTCTTT. Amino acids: CASSLTGNRGTAEAFF.

This rearrangement joins TRBV5-1 to TRBJ1-3; weak D call: TRBD1 (5 bases). Looked up from germline, CDR1 is SGHRS and CDR2 is YFSETQ. The CDR3 length is 17 residues. The ends were cut back, 0 bases at V and 2 bases at J, with 15 bases in the middle. The CDR3 sequence is CASSLARGDSPGNTIYF. In DNA form, the CDR3 reads TGCGCCAGCAGCTTGGCCCGGGGGGACTCCCCTGGAAACACCATATATTTT. Variable domain in full (rest from reference TRBV5-1 and TRBJ1-3): KAGVTQTPRYLIKTRGQQVTLSCSPISGHRSVSWYQQTPGQGLQFLFEYFSETQRNKGNFPGRFSGRQFSNSRSEMNVSTLELGDSALYLCASSLARGDSPGNTIYFGEGSWLTVV.

This chain joins TRBV7-2 and TRBJ1-4; 8 positions agree with TRBD1. The CDR3 sequence is 16 residues long. Germline V gene sequence: CDR1 SGHTA, CDR2 FQGNSA. V lost 5 bases and J lost 2; bases outside the gene matches: 7. This CDR3 is CASSQHTGGTNEKLFF. CDR3 coding DNA: TGTGCCAGCAGCCAGCATACAGGGGGGACTAATGAAAAACTGTTTTTT.

A few counts support this clone. The chain uses TRBV7-8 and TRBJ2-1; D not certain. This CDR3 has 14 residues. V was shortened by 1 base and J by 4 bases, with 8 bases between the two germline ends. The germline V gene has CDR1 SGHVS and CDR2 FQNEAQ. This chain's CDR3 is CASSLGKPYNEQFF. The CDR3 nucleotides read TGTGCCAGCAGCTTAGGGAAACCGTACAATGAGCAGTTCTTC.

In the case of this clone: One end of the junction varies from germline; a read error may be responsible. The chain employs TRBV10-1 and TRBJ2-5, with 7 bases that match TRBD1. Germline CDR1 and CDR2: WNHNN and SYGVQD (reference sequence). This CDR3 is built from 15 residues. The CDR3 protein is CASSEYRGAAETQYF. The CDR3 DNA sequence: TGCGCCAGCAGCGAGTACAGGGGAGCCGCAGAGACCCAGTACTTC.

The chain is built from TRBV15 and TRBJ1-1; weak D call: TRBD1 (5 bases). The V end was cut by 3 bases, the J end by 12 bases, with 17 bases between. There are 13 residues in the CDR3. Per the germline V gene, CDR1 is LNHNV and CDR2 is YYDKDF (reference sequence). The DNA of the CDR3 is TGTGCCACCAGCAGCGAAACAGGAGTTGATTCTTTCTTT. This gives the protein CATSSETGVDSFF.

The CDR3, as DNA: TGTGCCAGCAGTTTATCCTTCGTAGGCGACTCCTACGAGCAGTACTTC. It encodes CASSLSFVGDSYEQYF. The chain is built from TRBV27 and TRBJ2-7; D is undetermined. CDR1 MNHEY and CDR2 SMNVEV come from the germline V gene (reference sequence). The CDR3 contains 16 residues. V lost 0 bases and J lost 0, with 12 bases in between.

The rearrangement uses TRBV7-9 and TRBJ2-4; 8 bases agree with TRBD2. The germline V gene encodes CDR1 SEHNR and CDR2 FQNEAQ (reference sequence). Trimming at V came to 5 bases and at J to 9 bases, leaving 9 bases not matched to a gene. The length of the CDR3 is 14 residues. The CDR3 loop reads CASSPPGLDSIQYF. The CDR3 DNA is TGTGCCAGCAGCCCCCCGGGACTAGACAGCATTCAGTACTTC.

The chain couples TRBV7-9 to TRBJ1-4; no clear D. CDR3 size: 16 residues. V lost 1 base and J 0 bases, leaving 9 bases between the germline ends. From germline, CDR1 is SEHNR and CDR2 FQNEAQ (reference sequence). The CDR3 DNA sequence: TGTGCCAGCAGCTTAGGTCCGGCGGCAACTAATGAAAAACTGTTTTTT. Protein sequence: CASSLGPAATNEKLFF.

This rearrangement joins TRBV23-1 to TRBJ2-4; 8 nucleotides line up with TRBD1. TRBV23-1 is placed among ORFs of uncertain function. This CDR3 has 16 residues. V lost 0 bases, J lost 0 bases, and 1 base stayed unmatched. This CDR3 reads CASSQSTGVAKNIQYF. The CDR3 nucleotides read TGCGCCAGCAGTCAATCGACAGGGGTAGCCAAAAACATTCAGTACTTC.

This chain connects TRBV6-5 to TRBJ1-5, with TRBD1 as a possible D gene (5 bases). Deletions cut 0 bases from V and 4 bases from J, with 10 bases between. The CDR3 has 15 residues. The V gene's germline CDR1 is MNHEY and CDR2 SVGAGI. The chain's CDR3 is CASSYSDRTNQPQHF. The CDR3 coding sequence is TGTGCCAGCAGTTACTCTGACAGAACAAATCAGCCCCAGCATTTT.